Listed below are T cell receptor beta chains from one sample, sequenced in a study of shared clonotypes between healthy human individuals. Libraries were prepared by immunoSEQ multiplex PCR; TCRdb keeps only in-frame clonotypes and omits some of them. The sample carries about 1,800,000 clones, approximately 94% recorded once. Sample: naive CD8+ T cells sorted from blood. These receptors originate from a man aged 18 to 30 in good health. Each CDR3 is given with its conserved first and last residue. The D gene is left open where the match is weak. Clone size appears in some rows only: once, few, many, or a class for an expanded clone.

J gene	clone size	V gene	D gene	CDR3 protein	CDR3 DNA
TRBJ1-1	NA	TRBV9	TRBD1	CASSGTGPRDTEAFF	TGTGCCAGCAGCGGGACAGGGCCACGGGACACTGAAGCTTTCTTT
TRBJ2-7	NA	TRBV6-1	NA	CASSEGGHPAIYEQYF	TGTGCCAGCAGTGAAGGCGGACACCCAGCCATCTACGAGCAGTACTTC
TRBJ1-2	NA	TRBV6-5	TRBD1	CASSYSTGGVYGYTF	TGTGCCAGCAGTTACTCGACAGGGGGCGTCTATGGCTACACCTTC
TRBJ2-7	NA	TRBV6-4	TRBD1	CASNRRDRVSYEQYF	TGTGCCAGCAATCGCCGGGACAGGGTCTCCTACGAGCAGTACTTC
TRBJ2-1	NA	TRBV6-5	NA	CASSHRAYGGEQFF	TGTGCCAGCAGCCACCGGGCTTACGGCGGTGAGCAGTTCTTC
TRBJ1-6	once	TRBV6-1	TRBD1	CASSEARQGGSPLHF	TGTGCCAGCAGTGAAGCAAGACAGGGAGGGTCACCCCTCCACTTT
TRBJ2-1	NA	TRBV7-9	NA	CASSPEDPPSCEQFF	TGTGCCAGCAGCCCCGAAGATCCCCCGTCCTGTGAGCAGTTCTTC
TRBJ2-7	few	TRBV4-2	TRBD2	CASRQLAGSAYEQYF	TGTGCCAGCAGACAGCTAGCGGGGAGTGCCTACGAGCAGTACTTC
TRBJ2-1	NA	TRBV30	NA	CAWATEASYNEQFF	TGTGCCTGGGCCACGGAGGCCAGCTACAATGAGCAGTTCTTC
TRBJ1-1	NA	TRBV5-1	TRBD1	CASSFRGRGTEAFF	TGCGCCAGCAGCTTCAGGGGGCGAGGCACTGAAGCTTTCTTT
TRBJ2-7	NA	TRBV7-2	TRBD1	CASSLGTGVVEQYF	TGTGCCAGCAGCTTAGGGACAGGGGTGGTCGAGCAGTACTTC
TRBJ2-7	NA	TRBV7-9	NA	CASSLGTGTVYEQYF	TGTGCCAGCAGCTTAGGCACGGGGACCGTTTACGAGCAGTACTTC
TRBJ1-1	NA	TRBV6-5	NA	CASSYRGLGTEAFF	TGTGCCAGCAGTTACCGGGGGTTAGGCACTGAAGCTTTCTTT
TRBJ2-3	NA	TRBV7-2	NA	CASSLEEGWGTDTQYF	TGTGCCAGCAGCTTAGAAGAGGGCTGGGGCACAGATACGCAGTATTTT
TRBJ2-3	NA	TRBV27	NA	CASSLMLPDTQYF	TGTGCCAGCAGTTTAATGCTCCCAGATACGCAGTATTTT
TRBJ2-7	NA	TRBV2	NA	CASSETSYEQYF	TGTGCCAGCAGTGAGACGTCCTACGAGCAGTACTTC
TRBJ2-7	NA	TRBV13	NA	CASSSGEGVLHEQYF	TGTGCCAGCAGCTCAGGGGAGGGGGTGCTACACGAGCAGTACTTC
TRBJ2-7	NA	TRBV5-8	NA	CASSLPRGDRTYEQYF	TGTGCCAGCAGCCTCCCTCGGGGGGACAGGACCTACGAGCAGTACTTC
TRBJ2-3	few	TRBV28	NA	CASSLTDTQYF	TGTGCCAGCAGTTTAACAGATACGCAGTATTTT
TRBJ1-4	NA	TRBV9	TRBD1	CASSVGSTGADEKLFF	TGTGCCAGCAGCGTTGGATCGACAGGGGCTGATGAAAAACTGTTTTTT
TRBJ1-1	NA	TRBV30	NA	CAWNNQGMNTEAFF	TGTGCCTGGAATAATCAGGGGATGAACACTGAAGCTTTCTTT
TRBJ2-2	NA	TRBV4-1	NA	CASSQERGGGTGELFF	TGCGCCAGCAGCCAAGAGAGGGGAGGGGGCACCGGGGAGCTGTTTTTT
TRBJ2-7	NA	TRBV5-6	TRBD2	CASTPGLEAYEQYF	TGTGCCAGCACCCCGGGACTAGAGGCCTACGAGCAGTACTTC
TRBJ1-1	NA	TRBV11-2	NA	CASSLVLQAQAFF	TGTGCCAGCAGCTTAGTCCTACAGGCCCAAGCTTTCTTT
TRBJ2-1	once	TRBV4-1	NA	CASSQTDYNEQFF	TGCGCCAGCAGCCAGACAGATTACAATGAGCAGTTCTTC
TRBJ1-4	NA	TRBV30	NA	CAWSGVRGLHEKLFF	TGTGCCTGGAGTGGGGTTAGAGGGTTACATGAAAAACTGTTTTTT
TRBJ2-7	NA	TRBV4-1	NA	CASSQGRGSYEQYF	TGCGCCAGCAGCCAAGGGAGGGGCTCCTACGAGCAGTACTTC
TRBJ2-2	NA	TRBV6-5	TRBD2	CASSYDTSGRAGELFF	TGTGCCAGCAGTTACGACACTAGCGGGAGGGCGGGGGAGCTGTTTTTT
TRBJ2-7	NA	TRBV19	TRBD2	CASSIDREGFYEQYF	TGTGCCAGTAGTATAGATCGGGAGGGATTCTACGAGCAGTACTTC
TRBJ2-1	NA	TRBV4-1	TRBD2	CASSPEGLAGGNEQFF	TGCGCCAGCAGCCCGGAAGGACTAGCGGGAGGCAATGAGCAGTTCTTC
TRBJ2-2	NA	TRBV27	TRBD2	CASSFLREGPGELFF	TGTGCCAGCAGTTTCTTGCGGGAGGGCCCCGGGGAGCTGTTTTTT
TRBJ2-7	NA	TRBV19	NA	CASSLSSSYEQYF	TGTGCCAGTAGTCTGTCGAGCTCCTACGAGCAGTACTTC
TRBJ2-4	NA	TRBV7-5	NA	CASRSAGAKNIQYF	TGTGCCAGCCGATCCGCGGGAGCCAAAAACATTCAGTACTTC
TRBJ2-7	NA	TRBV7-9	NA	CASSFWDSDYEQYF	TGTGCCAGCAGTTTCTGGGACTCCGACTACGAGCAGTACTTC
TRBJ2-7	NA	TRBV7-5	NA	CARSLAETPSSYEQYF	TGTGCCAGAAGCTTAGCTGAGACACCGAGCTCCTACGAGCAGTACTTC
TRBJ2-1	NA	TRBV27	NA	CASSFRGNEQFF	TGTGCCAGCAGTTTCCGGGGCAATGAGCAGTTCTTC
TRBJ1-1	NA	TRBV27	NA	CASSLGPETEAFF	TGTGCCAGCAGTTTGGGCCCGGAGACTGAAGCTTTCTTT
TRBJ2-7	few	TRBV18	NA	CASSPLDTPYEQYF	TGTGCCAGCTCACCACTGGATACGCCATACGAGCAGTACTTC
TRBJ2-1	NA	TRBV28	TRBD2	CASSGLAGAHNEQFF	TGTGCCAGCAGCGGACTAGCGGGGGCCCACAATGAGCAGTTCTTC
TRBJ1-5	NA	TRBV18	NA	CASSLGGQPQHF	TGTGCCAGCTCACTCGGGGGTCAGCCCCAGCATTTT
TRBJ2-3	NA	TRBV28	TRBD2	CASSLAGGSTDTQYF	TGTGCCAGCAGTTTAGCGGGGGGGAGCACAGATACGCAGTATTTT
TRBJ1-4	NA	TRBV9	NA	CASSVAGVDEKLFF	TGTGCCAGCAGCGTAGCGGGGGTGGATGAAAAACTGTTTTTT
TRBJ1-2	NA	TRBV30	TRBD1	CAWSTLRQGRDGYTF	TGTGCCTGGAGCACCCTCCGACAGGGCAGGGATGGCTACACCTTC
TRBJ1-4	NA	TRBV9	NA	CASRDDTNEKLFF	TGTGCCAGCAGGGATGACACTAATGAAAAACTGTTTTTT
TRBJ2-7	NA	TRBV5-4	NA	CASSLLDSGFEQYF	TGTGCCAGCAGTCTTCTGGACAGCGGCTTCGAGCAGTACTTC
TRBJ2-5	NA	TRBV27	TRBD2	CASSLAKGRAGQETQYF	TGTGCCAGCAGTTTAGCGAAGGGGAGGGCGGGTCAAGAGACCCAGTACTTC
TRBJ2-7	NA	TRBV27	TRBD1	CASSFSAGGIGYEQYF	TGTGCCAGCAGTTTTTCGGCAGGGGGTATCGGCTACGAGCAGTACTTC
TRBJ1-1	NA	TRBV28	NA	CASSHYREANTEAFF	TGTGCCAGCAGTCACTACAGGGAGGCGAACACTGAAGCTTTCTTT
TRBJ2-2	NA	TRBV28	NA	CASSFVNTGELFF	TGTGCCAGCAGTTTCGTGAACACCGGGGAGCTGTTTTTT
TRBJ2-1	NA	TRBV12-2	NA	CASPLSGRNPSYNEQFF	TGTGCAAGTCCCCTAAGCGGGAGGAATCCCTCCTACAATGAGCAGTTCTTC